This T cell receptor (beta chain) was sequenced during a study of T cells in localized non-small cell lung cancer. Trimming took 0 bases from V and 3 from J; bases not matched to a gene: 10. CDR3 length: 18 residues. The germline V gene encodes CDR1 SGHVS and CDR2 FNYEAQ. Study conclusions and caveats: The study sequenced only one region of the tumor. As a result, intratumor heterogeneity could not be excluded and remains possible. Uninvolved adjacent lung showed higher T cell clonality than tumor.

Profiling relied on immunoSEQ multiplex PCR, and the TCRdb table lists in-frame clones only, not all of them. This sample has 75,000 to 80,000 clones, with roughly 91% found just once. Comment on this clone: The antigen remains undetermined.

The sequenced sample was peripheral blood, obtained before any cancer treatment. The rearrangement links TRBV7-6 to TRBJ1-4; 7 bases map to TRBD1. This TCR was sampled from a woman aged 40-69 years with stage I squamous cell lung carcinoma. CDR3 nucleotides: TGTGCCAGCAGCTTAGCCCCTTTTACGACAGGGTCTAATGAAAAACTGTTTTTT. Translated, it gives CASSLAPFTTGSNEKLFF.